Listed here are 11 T cell receptor beta chains from one sample, sequenced in a study of OX40 agonist ivuxolimab in advanced cancers. TCRdb's copy holds only in-frame clones and misses some; the assay was immunoSEQ multiplex PCR. Here the sample spans 55,000 to 70,000 clones, 85% being singletons. The sequencing here drew on CD4+ or CD8+ T cells sorted from blood, taken in a trial of the OX40 agonist ivuxolimab. The receptors come from an adult with an advanced solid tumor such as melanoma, head and neck, liver or kidney cancer.

J is TRBJ2-3 and V is TRBV18, with D possibly being TRBD1 (6 bases). CDR1 and CDR2 (germline): KGHSH, LQKENI. Trimming removed 4 bases at V and 0 bases at J, with 11 bases between. This CDR3 is 15 amino acids long. The CDR3 coding sequence is TGTGCCAGCTCACAGGCAGGGGAGAGCACAGATACGCAGTATTTT. Translated: CASSQAGESTDTQYF. Full variable domain (rest looked up from reference TRBV18 and TRBJ2-3): NAGVMQNPRHLVRRRGQEARLRCSPMKGHSHVYWYRQLPEEGLKFMVYLQKENIIDESGMPKERFSAEFPKEGPSILRIQQVVRGDSAAYFCASSQAGESTDTQYFGPGTRLTVL.

This sequence joins TRBV5-1 and TRBJ1-6, with unresolved D. Germline loops: CDR1 SGHRS, CDR2 YFSETQ. The CDR3 runs 14 residues. The V end lost 1 base, the J end lost 9 bases, and 11 bases lay between the germline ends. CDR3 residues: CASSLWGFGSPLHF. CDR3 coding DNA: TGCGCCAGCAGCTTGTGGGGTTTTGGTTCACCCCTCCACTTT.

The chain combines TRBV5-1 with TRBJ2-7; weak D call: TRBD2 (6 bases). The CDR3 runs 14 residues. The ends were cut back, 4 bases at V and 7 bases at J, with 18 bases in the middle. The V gene's germline CDR1 is SGHRS and CDR2 YFSETQ. CDR3 bases: TGCGCCAGCAGCCCAAGTTCCCGTGGGGGGGAGCAGTACTTC. Protein sequence: CASSPSSRGGEQYF.

The chain links TRBV7-9 to TRBJ1-4; D uncertain. The CDR3 spans 15 residues. CDR1 is SEHNR, CDR2 FQNEAQ, per germline (reference sequence). V lost 5 bases and J lost 4, with 14 bases in between. This CDR3 reads CASSPRGGDNEKLFF. For the CDR3, the DNA is TGTGCCAGCAGCCCCCGCGGCGGTGATAATGAAAAACTGTTTTTT.

This chain joins TRBV30 and TRBJ1-2, with D maybe TRBD1 (5 bases). CDR3 length: 13 residues. The V end was cut by 0 bases, the J end by 4 bases, with 9 bases between. Germline CDR1 is GTSNPN and CDR2 is SVGIG (reference sequence). CDR3 coding DNA: TGTGCCTGGAGTGTAGGCAGGGCCTATGGCTACACCTTC. It encodes CAWSVGRAYGYTF. The whole variable domain, filled in from reference TRBV30 and TRBJ1-2, reads SQTIHQWPATLVQPVGSPLSLECTVEGTSNPNLYWYRQAAGRGLQLLFYSVGIGQISSEVPQNLSASRPQDRQFILSSKKLLLSDSGFYLCAWSVGRAYGYTFGSGTRLTVV.

This chain connects TRBV4-1 to TRBJ2-4; the D is unclear. The CDR3 extends over 16 amino acids. Germline CDR1 and CDR2: MGHRA and YSYEKL. The V gene lost 0 bases and the J gene lost 0 bases, with 9 bases spanning the gap. The CDR3 bases are TGCGCCAGCAGCCAAGATTTACAGCTAGCCAAAAACATTCAGTACTTC. Translation gives CASSQDLQLAKNIQYF.

This clone was found a few times. The V call is TRBV5-4, the J call TRBJ2-2; D gene unclear. V lost 9 bases to trimming and J lost 7 bases, with 10 bases between them. The germline CDR1 and CDR2 sequences are SGHNT and YYREEE (reference sequence). This CDR3 comprises 11 residues. DNA for the CDR3: TGTGCCATCGCCGGAGACGGGGAGCTGTTTTTT. Residues: CAIAGDGELFF.

The genes are TRBV7-9 and TRBJ2-7; D gene ambiguous. This CDR3 has 13 residues. CDR1 and CDR2 (germline): SEHNR, FQNEAQ (reference sequence). Trimming left V 0 bases short and J 2 bases short, with 5 bases between. The DNA for the CDR3 is TGTGCCAGCAGCTTAGCTAGAACCTACGAGCAGTACTTC. Protein: CASSLARTYEQYF. Filled out from reference TRBV7-9 and TRBJ2-7, the complete variable domain reads DTGVSQNPRHKITKRGQNVTFRCDPISEHNRLYWYRQTLGQGPEFLTYFQNEAQLEKSRLLSDRFSAERPKGSFSTLEIQRTEQGDSAMYLCASSLARTYEQYFGPGTRLTVT.

J is TRBJ2-3 and V is TRBV5-1; possibly TRBD1 or TRBD2 for D (5 bases each). The germline V gene encodes CDR1 SGHRS and CDR2 YFSETQ. The CDR3 runs to 16 residues. Trimming took 4 bases from V and 2 from J, leaving 17 bases between them. The DNA for the CDR3 is TGCGCCAGCAGCCTTTCCCCGGGGACCTCCACAGATACGCAGTATTTT. This gives the protein CASSLSPGTSTDTQYF.

J is TRBJ2-4 and V is TRBV10-3; D is uncertain. CDR3 size: 14 residues. V lost 3 bases to trimming and J lost 2 bases, with 8 bases between them. CDR1 and CDR2 (germline): ENHRY, SYGVKD. CDR3 sequence (DNA): TGTGCCATCAGTGATGGGGTTACCAAAAACATTCAGTACTTC. As protein: CAISDGVTKNIQYF.

The chain links TRBV6-1 to TRBJ2-3, with TRBD1 matching over 9 bases. The CDR3 has 13 amino acids. Germline-derived CDR1 and CDR2 are MNHNS and SASEGT. With V trimmed by 6 bases and J by 5 bases, 3 bases remained unmatched. The CDR3 here is CASRDRGRDTQYF. The CDR3 region has the DNA TGTGCCAGCAGGGACAGGGGAAGAGATACGCAGTATTTT.